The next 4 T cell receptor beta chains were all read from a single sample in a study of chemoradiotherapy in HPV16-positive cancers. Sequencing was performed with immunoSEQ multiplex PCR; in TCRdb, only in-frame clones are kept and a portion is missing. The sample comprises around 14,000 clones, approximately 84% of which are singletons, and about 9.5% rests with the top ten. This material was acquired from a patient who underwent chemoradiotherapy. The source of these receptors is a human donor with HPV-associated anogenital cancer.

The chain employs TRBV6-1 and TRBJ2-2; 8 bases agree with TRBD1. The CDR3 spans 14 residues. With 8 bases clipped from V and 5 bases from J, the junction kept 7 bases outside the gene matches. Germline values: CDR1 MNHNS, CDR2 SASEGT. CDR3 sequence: CASYSRGRTGELFF. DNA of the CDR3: TGTGCCAGCTATAGCAGGGGGCGGACCGGGGAGCTGTTTTTT.

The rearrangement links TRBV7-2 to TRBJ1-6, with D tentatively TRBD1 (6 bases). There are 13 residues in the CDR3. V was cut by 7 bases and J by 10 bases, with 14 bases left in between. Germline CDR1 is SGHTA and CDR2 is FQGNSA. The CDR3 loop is CASNVQGRSPLHF. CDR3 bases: TGTGCCAGCAACGTACAGGGAAGGTCACCCCTCCACTTT. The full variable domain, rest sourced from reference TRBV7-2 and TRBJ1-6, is GAGVSQSPSNKVTEKGKDVELRCDPISGHTALYWYRQSLGQGLEFLIYFQGNSAPDKSGLPSDRFSAERTGGSVSTLTIQRTQQEDSAVYLCASNVQGRSPLHFGNGTRLTVT.

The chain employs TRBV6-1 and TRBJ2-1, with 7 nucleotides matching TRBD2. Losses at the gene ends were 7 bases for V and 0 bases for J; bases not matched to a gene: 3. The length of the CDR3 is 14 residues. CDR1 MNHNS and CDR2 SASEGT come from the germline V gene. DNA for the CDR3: TGTGCCAGCAAGCGCGGGGGCTCCTACAATGAGCAGTTCTTC. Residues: CASKRGGSYNEQFF.

The chain's CDR3 is CASSLDTGGYNEQFF. DNA for the CDR3: TGCGCCAGCAGCTTGGACACCGGGGGGTATAATGAGCAGTTCTTC. The V call is TRBV5-1, the J call TRBJ2-1; 7 bases agree with TRBD2. CDR1 is SGHRS and CDR2 is YFSETQ in the germline V gene. This CDR3 has 15 residues. V trimming: 0 bases; J trimming: 7 bases; junction bases outside the gene matches: 7.